Below, 8 T cell receptor beta chains from the same sample are listed, as sequenced in a study of blood T cell repertoires in COVID-19. Some clones are missing from TCRdb's copy, which holds only in-frame ones; the method was immunoSEQ multiplex PCR. This sample has about 240,000 clones, with about 80% found just once. The sample comprised peripheral blood. The origin of the receptors is a man aged 25 to 45 who had recovered from COVID-19.

This clone has more than one count but fewer than ten. V is TRBV10-3 and J is TRBJ2-1; D call uncertain. Germline V gene sequence: CDR1 ENHRY, CDR2 SYGVKD. The CDR3 runs 14 residues. V was clipped by 5 bases and J by 4 bases, with 12 bases between them. The CDR3 region has the DNA TGTGCCATCAGTCCCGGTGAAATGTACAATGAGCAGTTCTTC. Encoded protein: CAISPGEMYNEQFF.

The gene calls are TRBV28 and TRBJ1-6; weak D call: TRBD1 (6 bases). CDR1 and CDR2 from the germline V gene are MDHEN and SYDVKM. V lost 6 bases, J lost 9 bases, and 18 bases lay in between. CDR3 length equals 15 residues. DNA of the CDR3: TGTGCCAGCAGCCCGGTGGGGGGGCACGGTTCACCCCTCCACTTT. Translated: CASSPVGGHGSPLHF.

The V call is TRBV7-3, the J call TRBJ2-2; the match to TRBD1 covers 8 bases. The CDR3 runs 14 residues. The germline CDR1 and CDR2 sequences are SGHTA and FQGTGA. With 4 bases clipped from V and 5 bases from J, the junction kept 3 bases outside the gene matches. The DNA for the CDR3 is TGTGCCAGCAGCTCAGGGGGCGGGACCGGGGAGCTGTTTTTT. Encoded protein: CASSSGGGTGELFF. Looking up the rest from reference TRBV7-3 and TRBJ2-2 gives the full variable domain: GAGVSQTPSNKVTEKGKYVELRCDPISGHTALYWYRQSLGQGPEFLIYFQGTGAADDSGLPNDRFFAVRPEGSVSTLKIQRTERGDSAVYLCASSSGGGTGELFFGEGSRLTVL.

The chain employs TRBV21-1 and TRBJ2-7; TRBD1 reflects the table's D call only, with no check against the DNA. TRBV21-1 is recorded as a pseudogene. The CDR3 runs to 15 residues. CDR3 nucleotides: TGTGCCAGCGGGCCAGGGGAGCGACAGTCCTACGAGCAGTACGTC. It translates to CASGPGERQSYEQYV.

The J gene is TRBJ2-1, the V gene TRBV7-8; 11 nucleotides agree with TRBD2. CDR1 and CDR2 (germline): SGHVS, FQNEAQ. J lost 7 bases, V lost 5 bases, and 13 bases had no gene match. CDR3 length equals 17 residues. The chain's CDR3 is CASSDKTLAGGGNEQFF. For the CDR3, the DNA is TGTGCCAGCAGCGACAAAACCCTAGCGGGGGGTGGTAATGAGCAGTTCTTC.

The rearrangement uses TRBV5-1 and TRBJ1-1, with a tentative D call TRBD1 (5 bases). Germline CDR1 and CDR2: SGHRS and YFSETQ. Between the trimmed V and J ends, which lost 3 bases and 0 bases, there was a span of 15 bases. The CDR3 has 16 amino acids. The DNA for the CDR3 is TGCGCCAGCAGCTCTCTAATGACAGACTTGAACACTGAAGCTTTCTTT. Its protein is CASSSLMTDLNTEAFF.

CDR3 sequence: CASSFGQDGFEQFF. The CDR3, as DNA: TGCGCCAGCAGCTTTGGACAGGATGGATTTGAGCAGTTCTTC. The V gene is TRBV5-1, the J gene TRBJ2-1; TRBD1 matches 7 bases. The ends lost 2 bases at V and 9 bases at J; junction bases unmatched: 8. The CDR3 is made up of 14 amino acids. Germline lookup yields CDR1 SGHRS and CDR2 YFSETQ.

The chain recombines TRBV7-3 with TRBJ2-3; 7 positions agree with TRBD1. Trimming cost V 6 bases and J 0 bases; bases outside gene matches: 9. The CDR3 totals 16 residues. CDR1 and CDR2 from the germline V gene are SGHTA and FQGTGA. The CDR3 sequence: CASRFHGQESTDTQYF. The CDR3 nucleotides read TGTGCCAGCAGGTTTCATGGACAGGAAAGCACAGATACGCAGTATTTT.